These T cell receptor beta chains were read from a single sample in a study of Graves' ophthalmopathy and Graves' hyperthyroidism. TCRdb passed the multiplex PCR reads through MiXCR, listing each CDR3 protein once. The sample has about 700,000 distinct CDR3 sequences, roughly 41% seen once. Sequenced sample: peripheral blood. All receptors come from an adult man with Graves' ophthalmopathy. Both conserved end residues are trimmed from each CDR3. Size values are once, few and many counts, or a class for expanded clones, and some rows have none.

V gene	J gene	clone size	CDR3 protein
TRBV6-1	TRBJ1-2	few	ASSEKSGDYGYT
TRBV29-1	TRBJ1-1	many	SVVQGVTEAF
TRBV20-1	TRBJ1-5	-	SARRRWTNSNQPQH
TRBV29-1	TRBJ1-2	-	SVTGRTEYGYT
TRBV6-5	TRBJ1-6	-	ASSTGMRLPNNSPLH
TRBV20-1	TRBJ1-1	-	SARGGKAGNTEAF
TRBV24-1	TRBJ2-7	-	ASSPRDFYEQY
TRBV7-2	TRBJ1-2	many	ASSLHGAGTNYGYT
TRBV9	TRBJ2-5	-	ASSQDMRPKTQY
TRBV24-1	TRBJ2-6	many	ATGTGGANVLT
TRBV24-1	TRBJ2-5	once	AISPGQSGETQY
TRBV9	TRBJ2-7	many	ASSVDHSYEQY
TRBV28	TRBJ2-7	-	ASSPFGQGITYEQY
TRBV20-1	TRBJ1-2	-	SAGDRVGGYT
TRBV19	TRBJ1-1	many	ASSWGGGAEAF
TRBV7-9	TRBJ2-7	few	ASSLVSGTKSSYEQY
TRBV7-8	TRBJ1-1	many	ASSLARRGRSEAF
TRBV25-1	TRBJ1-1	-	ASSQNRHEAF
TRBV11-1	-	once	ASSNIAGQAYNEQF
TRBV10-3	TRBJ1-1	-	ASRQTGTGNTEAF
TRBV25-1	TRBJ2-2	-	ASSYGRGANTGELF
TRBV15	TRBJ1-5	many	ATSKTDRGGGQPQH
TRBV5-1	TRBJ1-1	few	ASSSQDPVYTEAF